This is a list of T cell receptor beta chains from one sample in a study of post-analysis software for immune sequencing data. TCRdb used MiXCR to reprocess the PCR reads, holding one entry per CDR3 protein. Here the sample spans about 180,000 distinct CDR3 sequences, approximately 31% being singletons. Input material: blood. The receptors shown here come from a girl under 18 with multiple sclerosis. Each CDR3 is given with its conserved first and last residue. Fields, in order: D gene, V gene, J gene, clone size, CDR3 DNA, CDR3 protein. The D gene is left open where the match is weak. Some rows mark clone size as missing; the rest say once, few, many or name a class of expanded clone.

-	TRBV20-1	TRBJ1-5	-	TGCAGTGCTCTCCAGCCCCAGCATTTT	CSALQPQHF
-	TRBV10-3	TRBJ2-7	many	TGTGCCATCGCAACAGATTCAACTACCGCTTTCACCTACGAGCAGTACTTC	CAIATDSTTAFTYEQYF
-	TRBV6-2/TRBV6-3	TRBJ2-7	-	TGTGCCAGCCGACCGGAGGGCCGGACAGACGACGAGCAGTACTTC	CASRPEGRTDDEQYF
-	TRBV27	TRBJ1-1	-	TGTGCCAGCAGTTTCTCCCCCTTACCAAACACTGAAGCTTTCTTT	CASSFSPLPNTEAFF
TRBD1	TRBV20-1	TRBJ2-7	-	TGCAGTGCTAGAGATCAGGAGACAGGGGGCTACGAGCAGTACTTC	CSARDQETGGYEQYF
TRBD2	TRBV29-1	TRBJ2-1	many	TGCAGCGCCAAGACTAGCCACTACAATGAGCAGTTCTTC	CSAKTSHYNEQFF
-	TRBV11-2	TRBJ2-7	many	TGTGCCAGCAGCCCGCGACAAGGGGGGCGGAAGCAGTACTTC	CASSPRQGGRKQYF
-	TRBV29-1	TRBJ2-7	many	TGCAGCGTTGAAGATCGAAGGCCAGAATACGAGCAGTACTTC	CSVEDRRPEYEQYF
-	TRBV7-2	TRBJ2-1	-	TGTGCCAGCAGGGATAGCTCCTACAATGAGCAGTTCTTC	CASRDSSYNEQFF
-	TRBV2	TRBJ1-2	few	TGTGCCAGCATTCCCGGGGGGGGGAACTATGGCTACACCTTC	CASIPGGGNYGYTF
-	TRBV9	TRBJ2-5	many	TGTGCCAGCAGCGTACAGGGGGGCCAAGAGACCCAGTACTTC	CASSVQGGQETQYF
TRBD2	TRBV5-1	TRBJ2-3	-	TGCGCCAGCAGCTCGGGACTAGCGGGAGTCTCGGATACGCAGTATTTT	CASSSGLAGVSDTQYF
-	TRBV7-2	TRBJ2-3	-	TGTGCCAGCAGCTTACAGGCTAGCGGCACAGATACGCAGTATTTT	CASSLQASGTDTQYF
TRBD2	TRBV29-1	TRBJ2-5	many	TGCAGCGTTAACGGCGGGAGCGGGGCGGAGACCCAGTACTTC	CSVNGGSGAETQYF
-	TRBV6-5	TRBJ2-7	once	TGTGCCAGCAGTTACGGGAATTCCTACGAGCAGTACTTC	CASSYGNSYEQYF
TRBD2	TRBV5-1	TRBJ2-1	few	TGCGCCAGCAGCCCGTCGGGACTAGCGGGGCTACTGAGCCGGTCCTTTCGGGGTGAGCAGTTCTTC	CASSPSGLAGLLSRSFRGEQFF
-	TRBV7-7	TRBJ1-4	few	TGTGCCAGCAGCCCCGGACCTTCTGAAAAACTGTTTTTT	CASSPGPSEKLFF
-	TRBV6-2/TRBV6-3	TRBJ1-1	many	TGTGCCAGCAAGCCAGGGATGAACACTGAAGCTTTCTTT	CASKPGMNTEAFF
TRBD2	TRBV5-1	TRBJ2-5	-	TGCGCCAGCAGCTTCCTAGGGACTAGCGTGGATGAGCAGTACTTC	CASSFLGTSVDEQYF
-	TRBV5-1	TRBJ2-2	-	TGCGCCAGCAGCCCATGGACCGATTCGGTCACCGGGGAGCTGTTTTTT	CASSPWTDSVTGELFF
-	TRBV10-3	TRBJ2-5	-	TGTGCCATCAGGGAGTCTGTCCAGGGAGAGACCCAGTACTTC	CAIRESVQGETQYF
-	TRBV5-1	TRBJ2-7	-	TGCGCCAGCAGCTTGGACCCAGGGGCGGCCTACGAGCAGTACTTC	CASSLDPGAAYEQYF
-	TRBV7-9	TRBJ1-2	-	TGTGCCAGCAGCCCCCCGATGCAGGGTGGCTACACCTTC	CASSPPMQGGYTF
-	TRBV12-3/TRBV12-4	TRBJ2-7	many	TGTGCCAGCAGCCCGAGACTAGTCGAGCAGTACTTC	CASSPRLVEQYF
TRBD1	TRBV10-3	TRBJ1-5	few	TGTGCCATCAGTGGGACAGGGGGAGGAGAACAGCCCCAGCATTTT	CAISGTGGGEQPQHF
-	TRBV20-1	TRBJ2-7	many	TGCAGTGCTACCCCGCGGCCCTTCGAGCAGTACTTC	CSATPRPFEQYF
TRBD1	TRBV28	TRBJ2-7	many	TGTGCCAGCAGTACTGCCGGGACAGGGGGCTACGAGCAGTACTTC	CASSTAGTGGYEQYF
-	TRBV30	TRBJ2-1	-	TGTGCTCAGGAGAACTCCTACAATGAGCAGTTCTTC	CAQENSYNEQFF
TRBD1	TRBV28	TRBJ2-2	-	TGTGCCAGCAGCCCAACTAGGACAGGGAACACCGGGGAGCTGTTTTTT	CASSPTRTGNTGELFF
-	TRBV12-3/TRBV12-4	TRBJ2-1	many	TGTGCCAGCAGCCGACAACAGGGATCCTACAATGAGCAGTTCTTC	CASSRQQGSYNEQFF
-	TRBV3-1	TRBJ1-2	-	TGTGCCAGCAGCCAAGGGTCTCAGGGGCAAAACACCTTC	CASSQGSQGQNTF
-	TRBV11-1	TRBJ2-1	-	TGTGCCAGCCGGGGTCTTATTCCCTACAATGAGCAGTTCTTC	CASRGLIPYNEQFF
-	TRBV5-1	TRBJ2-1	few	TGCGCCAGCAGCTTGGCCCCTAGCGCCTATACCTACAATGAGCAGTTCTTC	CASSLAPSAYTYNEQFF
-	TRBV29-1	TRBJ2-5	many	TGCAGCGGTGCTCCGGACACCGTCCAAGAGACCCAGTACTTC	CSGAPDTVQETQYF
TRBD1	TRBV4-2	TRBJ1-2	-	TGTGCCAGCAGCCAAGATGAAGACAGGGCGGCTGGCTACACCTTC	CASSQDEDRAAGYTF
-	TRBV6-1	TRBJ1-1	-	TGTGCCAGCAGCGTTGACAGAGACACTGAAGCTTTCTTT	CASSVDRDTEAFF
TRBD2	TRBV28	TRBJ2-1	-	TGTGCCAGCAGTTTCATTAGCGGGTCAGGAGAGCAGTTCTTC	CASSFISGSGEQFF
TRBD1	TRBV18	TRBJ1-1	-	TGTGCCAGCTCACCAGAGCGAGACAGGGGGTATCTTGAGACTGAAGCTTTCTTT	CASSPERDRGYLETEAFF
-	TRBV20-1	TRBJ1-6	few	TGCAGTGCTAGAAACAGGGCCGCCTATAATTCACCCCTCCACTTT	CSARNRAAYNSPLHF
TRBD2	TRBV20-1	TRBJ2-1	few	TGCAGTGCTGACGGGCGGGAGAGGTACAATGAGCAGTTCTTC	CSADGRERYNEQFF
TRBD2	TRBV5-1	TRBJ2-3	-	TGCGCCAGCAGCTTGGCTAACTCAGCGGGAGACGGGTATTTT	CASSLANSAGDGYF